The sequence of this T cell receptor beta chain was determined in a study of cytomegalovirus exposure and HLA in healthy donors. The CDR3 spans 15 residues. Germline V lookup: CDR1 MNHEY, CDR2 SMNVEV (reference sequence). V was clipped by 8 bases and J by 4 bases; unmatched bases: 13. This clone was counted a few times. It was with 60 Vbeta and 13 Jbeta primers that the PCR ran. TCRdb keeps only in-frame clones here, not all; method: immunoSEQ multiplex PCR. This table has over 85,000 clones, just over 75% appearing once. This sequence originates from a man younger than 45 in good health and CMV-seropositive. The chain couples TRBV27 to TRBJ1-1, with 7 bases matching TRBD1. Sequencing used PBMCs. The CDR3 region is CASSGGGPKGTEAFF. For the CDR3, the DNA is TGTGCCAGCTCAGGAGGGGGCCCGAAGGGCACTGAAGCTTTCTTT.